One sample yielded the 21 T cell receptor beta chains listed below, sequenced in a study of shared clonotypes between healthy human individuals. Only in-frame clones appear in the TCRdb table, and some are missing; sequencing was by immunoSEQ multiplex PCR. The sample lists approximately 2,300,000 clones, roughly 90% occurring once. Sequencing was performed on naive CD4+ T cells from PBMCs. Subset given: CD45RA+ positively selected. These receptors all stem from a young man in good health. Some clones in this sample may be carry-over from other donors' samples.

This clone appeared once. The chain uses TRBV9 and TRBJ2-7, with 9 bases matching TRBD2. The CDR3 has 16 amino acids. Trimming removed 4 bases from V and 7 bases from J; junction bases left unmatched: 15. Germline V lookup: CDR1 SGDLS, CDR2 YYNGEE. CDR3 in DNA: TGTGCCAGCAGCTCCCTGGCTCGCGGGAGGGCCGGGGAGCAGTACTTC. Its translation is CASSSLARGRAGEQYF.

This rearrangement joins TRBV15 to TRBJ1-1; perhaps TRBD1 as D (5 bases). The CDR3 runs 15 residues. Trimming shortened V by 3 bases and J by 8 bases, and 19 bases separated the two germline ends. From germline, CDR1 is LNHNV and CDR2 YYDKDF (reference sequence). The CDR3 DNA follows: TGTGCCACCAGCAGGAGCCGGGACCCAGAAGACGAAGCTTTCTTT. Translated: CATSRSRDPEDEAFF.

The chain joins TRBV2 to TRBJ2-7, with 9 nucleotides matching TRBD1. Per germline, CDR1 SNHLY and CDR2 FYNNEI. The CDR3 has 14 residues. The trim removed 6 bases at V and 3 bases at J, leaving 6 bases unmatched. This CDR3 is CASRPGQGRYEQYF. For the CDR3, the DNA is TGTGCCAGCAGGCCGGGACAGGGTCGCTACGAGCAGTACTTC.

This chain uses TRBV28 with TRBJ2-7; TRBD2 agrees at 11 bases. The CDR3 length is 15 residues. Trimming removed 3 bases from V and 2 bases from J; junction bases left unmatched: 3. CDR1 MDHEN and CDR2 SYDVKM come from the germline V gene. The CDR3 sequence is CASSFTGLAAYEQYF. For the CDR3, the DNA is TGTGCCAGCAGTTTTACGGGACTAGCGGCCTACGAGCAGTACTTC.

CDR3 nucleotide sequence: TGTGCCAGCAGTGGATCCGGGCCATCGAGGAATGAGCAGTTCTTC. Translating gives CASSGSGPSRNEQFF. V usage is TRBV28 and J usage is TRBJ2-1; D not resolved. Trimming left V 5 bases short and J 7 bases short, with 18 bases between. Germline CDR1 is MDHEN and CDR2 is SYDVKM. The CDR3 length is 15 residues.

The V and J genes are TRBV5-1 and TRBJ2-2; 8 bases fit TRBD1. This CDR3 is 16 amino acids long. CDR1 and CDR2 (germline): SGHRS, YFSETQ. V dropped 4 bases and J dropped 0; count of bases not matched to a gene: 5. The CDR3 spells CASSLMGQANTGELFF. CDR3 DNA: TGCGCCAGCAGCCTGATGGGACAGGCGAACACCGGGGAGCTGTTTTTT.

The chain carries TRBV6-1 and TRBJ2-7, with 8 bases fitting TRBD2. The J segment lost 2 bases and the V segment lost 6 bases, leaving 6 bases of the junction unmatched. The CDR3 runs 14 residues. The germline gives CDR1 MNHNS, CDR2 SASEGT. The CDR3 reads CASSPKRGTYEQYF. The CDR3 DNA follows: TGTGCCAGCAGCCCGAAGCGGGGGACCTACGAGCAGTACTTC.

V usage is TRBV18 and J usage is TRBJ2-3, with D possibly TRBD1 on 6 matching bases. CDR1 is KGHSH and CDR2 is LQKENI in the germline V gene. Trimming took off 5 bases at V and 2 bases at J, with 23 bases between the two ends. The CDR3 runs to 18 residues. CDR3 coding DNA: TGTGCCAGCTCAACGCTCGCCTTCTGGGGGCTGAACACAGATACGCAGTATTTT. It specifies CASSTLAFWGLNTDTQYF.

The CDR3 DNA reads as TGTGCCAGCTCGGCCGGGACAGCGAGAGGAGGGGAGCTGTTTTTT. As protein: CASSAGTARGGELFF. The rearrangement joins TRBV11-2 to TRBJ2-2; TRBD1 agrees at 7 bases. The germline gives CDR1 SGHAT, CDR2 FQNNGV. V dropped 8 bases and J dropped 8; count of bases not matched to a gene: 14. The CDR3 totals 15 residues.

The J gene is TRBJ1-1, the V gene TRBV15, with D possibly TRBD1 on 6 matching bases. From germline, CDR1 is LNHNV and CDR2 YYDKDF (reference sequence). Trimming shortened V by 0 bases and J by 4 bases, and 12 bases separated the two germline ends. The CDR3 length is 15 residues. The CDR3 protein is CATSRDQGRTTEAFF. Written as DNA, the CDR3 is TGTGCCACCAGCAGAGATCAGGGGAGGACCACTGAAGCTTTCTTT.

DNA of the CDR3: TGTGCCAGCAGCCCGACTGGCCCTACGAACGAGCAGTACTTC. The encoded protein is CASSPTGPTNEQYF. The chain combines TRBV7-3 with TRBJ2-7; D ambiguous. The ends were cut back, 5 bases at V and 5 bases at J, with 16 bases in the middle. This CDR3 spans 14 amino acids. Germline CDR1 SGHTA, CDR2 FQGTGA.

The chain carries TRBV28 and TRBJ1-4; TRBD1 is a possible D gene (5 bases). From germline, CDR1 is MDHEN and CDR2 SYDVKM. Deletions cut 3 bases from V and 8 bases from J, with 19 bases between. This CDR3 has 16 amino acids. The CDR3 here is CASSFSPGRGEEKLFF. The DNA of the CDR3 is TGTGCCAGCAGTTTCTCTCCAGGGAGAGGCGAGGAAAAACTGTTTTTT.

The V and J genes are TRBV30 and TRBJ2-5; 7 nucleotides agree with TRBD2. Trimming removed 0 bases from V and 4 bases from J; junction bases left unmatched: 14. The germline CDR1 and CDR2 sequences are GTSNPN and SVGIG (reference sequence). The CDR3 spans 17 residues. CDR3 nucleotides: TGTGCCTGGAGTGTACGCCGGACTAGGGGAGAGGGAGAGACCCAGTACTTC. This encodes CAWSVRRTRGEGETQYF.

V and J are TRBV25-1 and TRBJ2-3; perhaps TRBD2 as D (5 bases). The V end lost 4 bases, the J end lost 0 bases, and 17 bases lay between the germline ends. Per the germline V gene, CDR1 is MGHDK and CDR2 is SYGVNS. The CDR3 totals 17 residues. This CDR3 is CASSGPGTRESTDTQYF. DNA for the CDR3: TGTGCCAGCAGTGGACCCGGTACTAGAGAGAGCACAGATACGCAGTATTTT.

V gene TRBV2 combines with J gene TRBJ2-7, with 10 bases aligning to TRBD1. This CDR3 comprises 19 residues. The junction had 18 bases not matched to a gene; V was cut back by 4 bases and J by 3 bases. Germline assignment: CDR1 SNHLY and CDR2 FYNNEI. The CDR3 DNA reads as TGTGCCAGCAGTGCCCTTATTAGGACAGGGGGAATTCTCGACTACGAGCAGTACTTC. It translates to CASSALIRTGGILDYEQYF.

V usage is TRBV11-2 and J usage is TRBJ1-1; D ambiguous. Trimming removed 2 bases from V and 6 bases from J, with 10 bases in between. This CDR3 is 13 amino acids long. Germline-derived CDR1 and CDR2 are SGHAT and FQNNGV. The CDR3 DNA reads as TGTGCCAGCAGCTTATTGCGACGACCTGAAGCTTTCTTT. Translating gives CASSLLRRPEAFF.

The CDR3 protein is CAWRAAGVLTGELFF. CDR3 in DNA: TGTGCCTGGAGGGCGGCGGGAGTGCTCACCGGGGAGCTGTTTTTT. The chain combines TRBV30 with TRBJ2-2; 7 nucleotides line up with TRBD2. Germline CDR1 reads GTSNPN; CDR2 reads SVGIG (reference sequence). Unmatched junction bases numbered 8, after V lost 3 bases and J lost 4 bases. The CDR3 consists of 15 residues. Full variable domain (outside the CDR3, taken from reference TRBV30 and TRBJ2-2): SQTIHQWPATLVQPVGSPLSLECTVEGTSNPNLYWYRQAAGRGLQLLFYSVGIGQISSEVPQNLSASRPQDRQFILSSKKLLLSDSGFYLCAWRAAGVLTGELFFGEGSRLTVL.

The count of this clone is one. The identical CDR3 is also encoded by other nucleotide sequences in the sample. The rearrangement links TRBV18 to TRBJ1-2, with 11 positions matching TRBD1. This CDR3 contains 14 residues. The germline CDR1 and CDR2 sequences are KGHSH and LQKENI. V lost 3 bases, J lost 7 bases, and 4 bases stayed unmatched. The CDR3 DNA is TGTGCCAGCTCACCTGGACAGGGGGCGTTTGGCTACACCTTC. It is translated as CASSPGQGAFGYTF.

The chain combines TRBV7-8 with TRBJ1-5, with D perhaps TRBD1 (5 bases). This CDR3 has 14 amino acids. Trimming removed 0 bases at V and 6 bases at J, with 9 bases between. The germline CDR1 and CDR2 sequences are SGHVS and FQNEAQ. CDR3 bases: TGTGCCAGCAGCTTAGCCCCAGGGATTCAGCCCCAGCATTTT. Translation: CASSLAPGIQPQHF. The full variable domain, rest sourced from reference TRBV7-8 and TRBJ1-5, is GAGVSQSPRYKVAKRGQDVALRCDPISGHVSLFWYQQALGQGPEFLTYFQNEAQLDKSGLPSDRFFAERPEGSVSTLKIQRTQQEDSAVYLCASSLAPGIQPQHFGDGTRLSIL.

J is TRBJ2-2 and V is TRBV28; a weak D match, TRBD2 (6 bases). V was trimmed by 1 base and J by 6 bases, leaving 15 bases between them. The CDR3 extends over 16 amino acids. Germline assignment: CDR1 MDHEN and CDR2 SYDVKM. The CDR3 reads CASSLFPRRLAGELFF. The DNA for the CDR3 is TGTGCCAGCAGTTTATTCCCCCGACGACTAGCCGGGGAGCTGTTTTTT.

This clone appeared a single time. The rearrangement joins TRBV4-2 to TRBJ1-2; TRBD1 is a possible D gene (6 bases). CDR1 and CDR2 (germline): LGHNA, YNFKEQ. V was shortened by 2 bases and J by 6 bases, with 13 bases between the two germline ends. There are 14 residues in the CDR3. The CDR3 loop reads CASSQLQGGDGYTF. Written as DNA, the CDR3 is TGTGCCAGCAGCCAACTACAGGGAGGGGATGGCTACACCTTC.